The next 27 T cell receptor beta chains were all read from a single sample in a study of blood T cell repertoires in COVID-19. The repertoire was sequenced with immunoSEQ multiplex PCR; TCRdb's copy has only in-frame clones and lacks some. The data contain about 250,000 clones, approximately 84% of them seen just once; the ten biggest clones take up approximately 14%. Sequenced: peripheral blood. These receptors were collected from a person aged 65 to 79 with COVID-19, enrolled during active disease.

The V and J genes are TRBV30 and TRBJ1-6; D is ambiguous. The V gene lost 0 bases and the J gene lost 15 bases, with 15 bases spanning the gap. CDR1 is GTSNPN, CDR2 SVGIG, per germline (reference sequence). CDR3 length: 13 residues. The CDR3 loop reads CAWSVLAANRLHF. CDR3 sequence (DNA): TGTGCCTGGAGTGTACTAGCGGCGAACCGCCTCCACTTT.

The rearrangement uses TRBV7-9 and TRBJ2-2, with 8 nucleotides matching TRBD1. CDR1 is SEHNR and CDR2 is FQNEAQ in the germline V gene (reference sequence). There are 16 residues in the CDR3. V gave up 7 bases and J gave up 4 bases; unmatched junction bases: 11. CDR3 sequence reads: CASISKVRGRTGELFF. DNA of the CDR3: TGTGCCAGCATCTCCAAGGTCAGGGGGCGCACCGGGGAGCTGTTTTTT.

The chain recombines TRBV28 with TRBJ1-2, with D possibly TRBD1 on 6 matching bases. CDR3 size: 14 residues. Looked up from germline, CDR1 is MDHEN and CDR2 is SYDVKM. V dropped 5 bases and J dropped 7 bases, with 17 bases sitting between them. As DNA, the CDR3 is TGTGCCAGCAGTACACGACAGGTACTCGGTGGCTACACCTTC. It translates to CASSTRQVLGGYTF.

The CDR3 region has the DNA TGTGCCAGCAGCGCAGACACTTTTAGTGAAAAACTGTTTTTT. It yields the protein CASSADTFSEKLFF. The gene calls are TRBV3-1 (or the pseudogene TRBV3-2) and TRBJ1-4; D call uncertain. The CDR3 is 14 residues long. The V end was cut by 5 bases, the J end by 7 bases, with 14 bases between. Looked up from germline, CDR1 is LGHDT and CDR2 is YNNKEL (reference sequence).

The chain combines TRBV6-5 with TRBJ2-5, with 7 bases matching TRBD2. After removal of 2 bases from V and 3 bases from J, the junction contained 6 bases not matched to a gene. The CDR3 sequence is 15 residues long. From germline, CDR1 is MNHEY and CDR2 SVGAGI. CDR3 loop: CASSYGPSGEETQYF. The CDR3 region has the DNA TGTGCCAGCAGTTACGGGCCTAGCGGTGAAGAGACCCAGTACTTC.

The gene calls are TRBV12-3 or TRBV12-4 and TRBJ1-6; D uncertain. This CDR3 region has 11 residues. V dropped 4 bases and J dropped 15 bases, with 10 bases sitting between them. DNA of the CDR3: TGTGCCAGCAGTTCTTCAGGTGTCCTCCACTTT. This gives the protein CASSSSGVLHF.

The chain's CDR3 is CASSYMTGVTDTQYF. The CDR3 region has the DNA TGTGCCAGCAGTTACATGACAGGGGTCACAGATACGCAGTATTTT. V and J are TRBV6-5 and TRBJ2-3; 8 bases fit TRBD1. This CDR3 has 15 amino acids. Germline trimming cut 2 bases from V and 2 bases from J; bases unmatched to any gene: 3. CDR1 is MNHEY, CDR2 SVGAGI, per germline.

The chain joins TRBV7-2 to TRBJ2-1; perhaps TRBD2 as D (5 bases). The CDR3 runs to 15 residues. Trimming cost V 1 base and J 7 bases, with 14 bases left between them. CDR1 and CDR2 (germline): SGHTA, FQGNSA. The CDR3 sequence is CASSLEGLTGNEQFF. The CDR3 coding sequence is TGTGCCAGCAGCTTAGAAGGTCTTACGGGGAATGAGCAGTTCTTC. Filled out from reference TRBV7-2 and TRBJ2-1, the complete variable domain reads GAGVSQSPSNKVTEKGKDVELRCDPISGHTALYWYRQSLGQGLEFLIYFQGNSAPDKSGLPSDRFSAERTGGSVSTLTIQRTQQEDSAVYLCASSLEGLTGNEQFFGPGTRLTVL.

This rearrangement joins TRBV1 to TRBJ1-5. TRBV1 is a documented pseudogene. CDR3 size: 12 residues. This CDR3 is CTSSLGSQPQHF. CDR3 DNA sequence: TGCACCAGCAGCCTAGGGAGTCAGCCCCAGCATTTT.

This chain joins TRBV5-1 and TRBJ2-7; tentatively, D is TRBD1 (5 bases). Germline V CDR1 and CDR2: SGHRS, YFSETQ. CDR3 length: 19 amino acids. V was shortened by 4 bases and J by 0 bases, with 26 bases between the two germline ends. CDR3 sequence (DNA): TGCGCCAGCAGCCAGCCGCGAATGAAGACAGATATGGACTCCTACGAGCAGTACTTC. This encodes CASSQPRMKTDMDSYEQYF. Full variable domain (rest looked up from reference TRBV5-1 and TRBJ2-7): KAGVTQTPRYLIKTRGQQVTLSCSPISGHRSVSWYQQTPGQGLQFLFEYFSETQRNKGNFPGRFSGRQFSNSRSEMNVSTLELGDSALYLCASSQPRMKTDMDSYEQYFGPGTRLTVT.

This chain uses TRBV10-3 with TRBJ1-5; 8 bases are a match to TRBD1. V was pared by 3 bases and J by 2 bases, with 3 bases of the junction left unmatched. The CDR3 has 15 residues. Per the germline V gene, CDR1 is ENHRY and CDR2 is SYGVKD. For the CDR3, the DNA is TGTGCCATCAGTGACCTGGACAGGGGCAATCAGCCCCAGCATTTT. The encoded protein is CAISDLDRGNQPQHF.

This rearrangement joins TRBV27 to TRBJ2-7; 11 positions agree with TRBD2. V shed 4 bases and J 2 bases; nucleotides not matched to a gene: 1. The CDR3 has 14 amino acids. Germline CDR1 MNHEY, CDR2 SMNVEV (reference sequence). The CDR3 reads CASSWTSGPYEQYF. CDR3 nucleotides: TGTGCCAGCAGTTGGACTAGCGGGCCCTACGAGCAGTACTTC.

This clone was found a few times. The V call is TRBV24-1, the J call TRBJ1-3, with 8 bases identical to TRBD1. Trimming at V came to 6 bases and at J to 9 bases, leaving 6 bases not matched to a gene. The germline V gene encodes CDR1 KGHDR and CDR2 SFDVKD. This CDR3 has 13 residues. Here the CDR3 DNA reads TGTGCCACCAGTCGAGGACAGGGAGCCACCATATATTTT. Its translation: CATSRGQGATIYF.

This chain uses TRBV7-9 with TRBJ1-1, with D uncertain. The CDR3 runs 13 residues. The germline V gene encodes CDR1 SEHNR and CDR2 FQNEAQ (reference sequence). Trimming shortened V by 0 bases and J by 8 bases, and 10 bases separated the two germline ends. The CDR3 DNA reads as TGTGCCAGCAGCTTAGCCGATGGCCAAGAAGCTTTCTTT. Residues: CASSLADGQEAFF.

This CDR3 reads CASVNPAGEGVRGYTF. The CDR3 nucleotides are TGTGCCAGCGTCAACCCAGCGGGCGAAGGAGTGAGGGGCTACACCTTC. The rearrangement uses TRBV2 and TRBJ1-2; D unclear. Trimming pared 8 bases from V and 8 bases from J, leaving 27 bases between. CDR1 is SNHLY and CDR2 is FYNNEI in the germline V gene. The CDR3 totals 16 residues.

The chain employs TRBV28 and TRBJ1-2; 7 positions match TRBD1. CDR3 size: 14 residues. The germline gives CDR1 MDHEN, CDR2 SYDVKM. V gave up 5 bases and J gave up 2 bases; unmatched junction bases: 5. CDR3 coding DNA: TGTGCCAGCAGTAAACAGGGGATAAACTATGGCTACACCTTC. Its protein is CASSKQGINYGYTF.

The rearrangement uses TRBV6-6 and TRBJ1-5; the D gene is possibly TRBD1 (6 bases). V dropped 7 bases and J dropped 4 bases, with 11 bases sitting between them. Germline V gives CDR1 MNHNY, CDR2 SVGAGI (reference sequence). The CDR3 contains 13 residues. The CDR3 nucleotides are TGTGCCAGCATTCGCGGACAGAATCAGCCCCAGCATTTT. Translated: CASIRGQNQPQHF.

This rearrangement joins TRBV7-8 to TRBJ2-3, with 7 positions matching TRBD2. V dropped 4 bases and J dropped 0; count of bases not matched to a gene: 16. The CDR3 contains 19 residues. Looked up from germline, CDR1 is SGHVS and CDR2 is FQNEAQ. Here the CDR3 reads CASSSAWAGELSSTDTQYF. CDR3 DNA sequence: TGTGCCAGCAGCTCCGCCTGGGCGGGGGAGCTTTCTAGCACAGATACGCAGTATTTT. Combining the CDR3 with reference TRBV7-8 and TRBJ2-3 gives the whole variable domain GAGVSQSPRYKVAKRGQDVALRCDPISGHVSLFWYQQALGQGPEFLTYFQNEAQLDKSGLPSDRFFAERPEGSVSTLKIQRTQQEDSAVYLCASSSAWAGELSSTDTQYFGPGTRLTVL.

V gene TRBV7-9 combines with J gene TRBJ1-4; D gene uncertain. There are 11 residues in the CDR3. Per germline, CDR1 SEHNR and CDR2 FQNEAQ (reference sequence). Deletions cut 1 base from V and 11 bases from J, with 5 bases between. CDR3 DNA: TGTGCCAGCAGCTTAGGTCAGAAACTGTTTTTT. Its protein is CASSLGQKLFF.

The chain recombines TRBV14 with TRBJ1-1; D unclear. V was cut by 4 bases and J by 7 bases, with 13 bases left in between. Per the germline V gene, CDR1 is SGHDN and CDR2 is FVKESK. The CDR3 extends over 13 amino acids. The CDR3 protein is CASSPGAGGEAFF. The DNA for the CDR3 is TGTGCCAGCAGCCCAGGCGCAGGAGGTGAAGCTTTCTTT.

The rearrangement uses TRBV19 and TRBJ1-2; D is possibly TRBD1 (5 bases). There are 18 residues in the CDR3. In germline, CDR1 is LNHDA, CDR2 SQIVND (reference sequence). The V end lost 8 bases, the J end lost 4 bases, and 29 bases lay between the germline ends. For the CDR3, the DNA is TGTGCCAGTTTGCCAAATCCCGGGGGGACCCCGACCTTCTATGGCTACACCTTC. This translates into CASLPNPGGTPTFYGYTF. Full variable domain (rest looked up from reference TRBV19 and TRBJ1-2): DGGITQSPKYLFRKEGQNVTLSCEQNLNHDAMYWYRQDPGQGLRLIYYSQIVNDFQKGDIAEGYSVSREKKESFPLTVTSAQKNPTAFYLCASLPNPGGTPTFYGYTFGSGTRLTVV.

The rearrangement uses TRBV5-6 and TRBJ2-3, with D perhaps matching TRBD1 (6 bases). Germline lookup yields CDR1 SGHDT and CDR2 YYEEEE. V was cut by 1 base and J by 2 bases, with 20 bases left in between. The CDR3 runs 18 residues. This CDR3 is CASSLYVAGRGYTDTQYF. CDR3 DNA sequence: TGTGCCAGCAGCTTGTACGTGGCAGGCAGGGGATACACAGATACGCAGTATTTT.

The CDR3, as DNA: TGTGCCAGTAGTATAGTGGGAGGCTCTAAACAGCCCCAGCATTTT. Translation: CASSIVGGSKQPQHF. The V call is TRBV19, the J call TRBJ1-5; D is unclear. Trimming took 1 base from V and 7 from J, leaving 14 bases between them. CDR3 length equals 15 residues. Germline V gene data show CDR1 as LNHDA and CDR2 as SQIVND (reference sequence).

This sequence joins TRBV5-1 and TRBJ2-3; D is ambiguous. This CDR3 has 14 residues. CDR1 and CDR2 from the germline V gene are SGHRS and YFSETQ. V was trimmed by 1 base and J by 1 base, leaving 7 bases between them. Written as DNA, the CDR3 is TGCGCCAGCAGCTTGTCGGGTCGCACAGATACGCAGTATTTT. The encoded protein is CASSLSGRTDTQYF.

This clone was found once. The chain is built from TRBV29-1 and TRBJ2-4, with 11 bases aligning to TRBD1. Germline trimming cut 7 bases from V and 8 bases from J; bases unmatched to any gene: 19. Germline V gene sequence: CDR1 SQVTM, CDR2 ANQGSEA. This CDR3 is built from 17 residues. CDR3 nucleotide sequence: TGCAGCGCGGTACACCCTCCGGGACAGGGGGGCATCGACATTCAGTACTTC. As protein: CSAVHPPGQGGIDIQYF.

The rearrangement links TRBV27 to TRBJ1-1, with D perhaps TRBD1 (5 bases). The germline V gene encodes CDR1 MNHEY and CDR2 SMNVEV (reference sequence). V was shortened by 5 bases and J by 0 bases, with 10 bases between the two germline ends. The CDR3 has 14 residues. CDR3 amino acids: CASSTRVMNTEAFF. Here the CDR3 DNA reads TGTGCCAGCAGTACCAGGGTTATGAACACTGAAGCTTTCTTT.

This chain links TRBV5-1 with TRBJ2-4; D possibly corresponds to TRBD1 (6 bases). The CDR3 consists of 13 residues. Trimming left V 4 bases short and J 7 bases short, with 12 bases between. Germline CDR1 reads SGHRS; CDR2 reads YFSETQ. CDR3 nucleotides: TGCGCCAGCAGCAGGGACAATAATAACATTCAGTACTTC. Protein product: CASSRDNNNIQYF.